These 12 T cell receptor beta chains were sequenced from one sample in a study of Ad26.COV2.S vaccination and SARS-CoV-2 variants. The sample's treatment: roughly 20 received Ad26.COV2.S at low or high dose, single or two shots; about 5 received placebo; per-sample allocation not given. Following the first vaccine or placebo injection, samples were taken on day 63. Generated by immunoSEQ multiplex PCR, the TCRdb table keeps only in-frame clones and is missing some. The table has hundreds of thousands of clones, 86% seen once. The sample in question was peripheral blood, obtained in a trial of Ad26.COV2.S vaccine versus placebo. These receptors originate from a person aged 18 to 59 who received the Ad26.COV2.S COVID-19 vaccine or a placebo.

The rearrangement links TRBV4-1 to TRBJ1-5, with D tentatively TRBD1 (6 bases). V was shortened by 1 base and J by 4 bases, with 11 bases between the two germline ends. The CDR3 consists of 15 residues. CDR1 and CDR2 from the germline V gene are MGHRA and YSYEKL. CDR3 loop: CASSQVRTENQPQHF. CDR3 sequence (DNA): TGCGCCAGCAGCCAAGTTAGGACAGAAAATCAGCCCCAGCATTTT.

This chain uses TRBV19 with TRBJ1-2; TRBD1 agrees at 10 bases. After removal of 8 bases from V and 5 bases from J, the junction contained 5 bases not matched to a gene. Germline lookup yields CDR1 LNHDA and CDR2 SQIVND (reference sequence). The CDR3 is 13 residues long. The CDR3 sequence: CASGGTGEYGYTF. CDR3 coding DNA: TGTGCCAGTGGGGGGACAGGGGAATATGGCTACACCTTC.

This sequence joins TRBV3-1 (or the pseudogene TRBV3-2) and TRBJ1-5; TRBD1 is a possible D gene (5 bases). Germline CDR1 is LGHDT and CDR2 is YNNKEL (reference sequence). Trimming left V 0 bases short and J 0 bases short, with 9 bases between. The CDR3 is made up of 16 amino acids. The CDR3 DNA follows: TGTGCCAGCAGCCAAGATGGGGGGGGTAGCAATCAGCCCCAGCATTTT. As protein: CASSQDGGGSNQPQHF.

V and J are TRBV7-8 and TRBJ1-1; D remains ambiguous. CDR1 and CDR2 from the germline V gene are SGHVS and FQNEAQ. The CDR3 is made up of 13 amino acids. Trimming shortened V by 6 bases and J by 3 bases, and 11 bases separated the two germline ends. This chain's CDR3 is CASRVQEDTEAFF. The CDR3 DNA follows: TGTGCCAGCAGAGTACAAGAGGACACTGAAGCTTTCTTT.

The chain is built from TRBV18 and TRBJ1-2; 8 bases map to TRBD1. In germline, CDR1 is KGHSH, CDR2 LQKENI. The CDR3 totals 14 residues. J lost 3 bases, V lost 3 bases, and 3 bases had no gene match. In DNA, the CDR3 is TGTGCCAGCTCACCCTCAGGGGGCGACTATGGCTACACCTTC. Translated: CASSPSGGDYGYTF.

Details on this clone: The same CDR3 also results from other DNA sequences found in this sample. This chain uses TRBV5-1 with TRBJ1-1; 8 nucleotides agree with TRBD1. Germline V gene sequence: CDR1 SGHRS, CDR2 YFSETQ. The length of the CDR3 is 14 residues. Unmatched junction bases numbered 1, after V lost 2 bases and J lost 1 base. CDR3 sequence reads: CASSLTGGNTEAFF. DNA of the CDR3: TGCGCCAGCAGCTTAACAGGGGGGAACACTGAAGCTTTCTTT.

The genes are TRBV4-1 and TRBJ2-3; 11 positions match TRBD1. The CDR3 length is 15 residues. Per germline, CDR1 MGHRA and CDR2 YSYEKL. Losses at the gene ends were 4 bases for V and 3 bases for J; bases not matched to a gene: 3. The CDR3 region has the DNA TGCGCCAGCAGCCCGGACAGGGGGCCGACAGATACGCAGTATTTT. This encodes CASSPDRGPTDTQYF.

This chain joins TRBV10-3 and TRBJ2-1; TRBD2 aligns across 7 bases. V trimming: 2 bases; J trimming: 6 bases; junction bases outside the gene matches: 13. This CDR3 is 17 amino acids long. CDR1 is ENHRY and CDR2 is SYGVKD in the germline V gene. CDR3 nucleotides: TGTGCCATCAGTGAGGGGTTAGCGGGTACTAAGGGCAATGAGCAGTTCTTC. Translating gives CAISEGLAGTKGNEQFF.

V usage is TRBV19 and J usage is TRBJ2-7, with a weak D call TRBD1 (7 bases). CDR1 is LNHDA and CDR2 is SQIVND in the germline V gene (reference sequence). The ends were cut back, 7 bases at V and 5 bases at J, with 15 bases in the middle. The CDR3 is made up of 13 amino acids. The CDR3 DNA is TGTGCCAGTACGAGGCAGGGGGGACACGAGCAGTACTTC. Its protein is CASTRQGGHEQYF.

This clone was observed a single time. The V gene is TRBV20-1, the J gene TRBJ2-7; no definite D call. The germline CDR1 and CDR2 sequences are DFQATT and SNEGSKA (reference sequence). Trimming took off 6 bases at V and 0 bases at J, with 6 bases between the two ends. This CDR3 region has 11 residues. The CDR3 DNA reads as TGCAGTGCGTCCAACTCCTACGAGCAGTACTTC. It specifies CSASNSYEQYF.

The V call is TRBV7-2, the J call TRBJ2-1, with D uncertain. The CDR3 covers 17 residues. The V end lost 6 bases, the J end lost 4 bases, and 22 bases lay between the germline ends. Germline loops: CDR1 SGHTA, CDR2 FQGNSA. CDR3 in DNA: TGTGCCAGCAGTCATCCTGCATGGCAGGATCGGTACAATGAGCAGTTCTTC. This codes for CASSHPAWQDRYNEQFF.

The chain uses TRBV4-3 and TRBJ2-7; a possible D gene is TRBD2 (6 bases). Trimming stripped 3 bases from V and 7 bases from J, with 13 bases between. There are 13 residues in the CDR3. Germline V lookup: CDR1 LGHNA, CDR2 YSLEER. CDR3 protein: CASSQGAGKEQYF. The CDR3, as DNA: TGCGCCAGCAGCCAGGGTGCGGGGAAGGAGCAGTACTTC.